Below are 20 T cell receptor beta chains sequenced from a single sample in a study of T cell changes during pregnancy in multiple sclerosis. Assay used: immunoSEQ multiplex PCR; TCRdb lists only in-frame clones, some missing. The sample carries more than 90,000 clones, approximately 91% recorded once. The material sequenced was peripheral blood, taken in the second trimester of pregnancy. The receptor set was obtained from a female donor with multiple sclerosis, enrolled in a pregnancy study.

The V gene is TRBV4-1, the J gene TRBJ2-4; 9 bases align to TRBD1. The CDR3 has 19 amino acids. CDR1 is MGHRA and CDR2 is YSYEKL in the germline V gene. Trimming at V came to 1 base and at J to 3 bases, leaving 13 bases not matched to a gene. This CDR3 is CASSQVEGQGIGVKNIQYF. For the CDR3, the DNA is TGCGCCAGCAGCCAAGTTGAAGGACAGGGGATCGGAGTCAAAAACATTCAGTACTTC.

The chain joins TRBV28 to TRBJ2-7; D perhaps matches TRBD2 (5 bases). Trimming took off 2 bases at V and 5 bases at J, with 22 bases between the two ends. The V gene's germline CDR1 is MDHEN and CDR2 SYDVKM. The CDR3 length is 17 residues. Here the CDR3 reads CASSLPPLGLPSNEQYF. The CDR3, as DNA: TGTGCCAGCAGTTTACCGCCCCTCGGACTCCCCTCTAACGAGCAGTACTTC.

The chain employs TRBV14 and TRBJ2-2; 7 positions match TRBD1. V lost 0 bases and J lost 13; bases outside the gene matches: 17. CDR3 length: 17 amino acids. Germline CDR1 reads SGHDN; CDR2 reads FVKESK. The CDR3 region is CASSQEIGDRNGRRLFF. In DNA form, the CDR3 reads TGTGCCAGCAGCCAAGAAATTGGGGACAGAAATGGTCGCCGGCTGTTTTTT.

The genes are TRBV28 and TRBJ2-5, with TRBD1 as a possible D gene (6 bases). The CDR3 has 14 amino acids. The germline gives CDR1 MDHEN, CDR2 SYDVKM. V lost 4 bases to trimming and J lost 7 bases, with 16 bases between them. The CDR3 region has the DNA TGTGCCAGCAGTTACGACAGGTCCCTGAGGACCCAGTACTTC. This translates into CASSYDRSLRTQYF.

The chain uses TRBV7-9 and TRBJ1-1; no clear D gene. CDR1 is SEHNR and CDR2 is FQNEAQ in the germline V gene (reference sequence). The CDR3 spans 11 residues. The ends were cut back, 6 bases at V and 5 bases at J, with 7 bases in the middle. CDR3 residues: CASRSLTEAFF. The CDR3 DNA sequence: TGTGCCAGCAGGTCCTTGACTGAAGCTTTCTTT.

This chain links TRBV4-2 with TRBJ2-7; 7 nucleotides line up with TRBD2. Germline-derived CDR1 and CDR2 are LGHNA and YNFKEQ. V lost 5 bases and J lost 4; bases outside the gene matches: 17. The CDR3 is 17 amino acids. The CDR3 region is CASSKWTSDRGPYEQYF. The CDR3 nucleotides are TGTGCCAGCAGCAAATGGACTAGTGACCGGGGCCCTTACGAGCAGTACTTC.

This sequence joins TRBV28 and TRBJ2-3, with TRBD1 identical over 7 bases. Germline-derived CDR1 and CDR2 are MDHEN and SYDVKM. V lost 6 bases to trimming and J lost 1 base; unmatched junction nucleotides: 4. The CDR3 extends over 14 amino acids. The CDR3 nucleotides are TGTGCCAGCAGCAAAACAGGGGGCACAGATACGCAGTATTTT. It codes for CASSKTGGTDTQYF. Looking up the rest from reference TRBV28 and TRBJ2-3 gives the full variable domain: DVKVTQSSRYLVKRTGEKVFLECVQDMDHENMFWYRQDPGLGLRLIYFSYDVKMKEKGDIPEGYSVSREKKERFSLILESASTNQTSMYLCASSKTGGTDTQYFGPGTRLTVL.

The CDR3 nucleotides read TGCGCCAGCAGCTTACAGGGTCGGGAAAATCAGCCCCAGCATTTT. Amino acids: CASSLQGRENQPQHF. V gene TRBV5-1 combines with J gene TRBJ1-5; D possibly corresponds to TRBD1 (6 bases). The CDR3 spans 15 residues. The V gene's germline CDR1 is SGHRS and CDR2 YFSETQ. The V end was cut by 2 bases, the J end by 4 bases, with 13 bases between.

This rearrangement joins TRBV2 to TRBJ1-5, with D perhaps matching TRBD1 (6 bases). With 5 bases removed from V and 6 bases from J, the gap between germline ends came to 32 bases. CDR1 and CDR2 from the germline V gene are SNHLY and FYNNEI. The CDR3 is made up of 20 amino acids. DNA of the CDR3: TGTGCCAGCAGTACCCTAGGGGATACGGATCGGGGCCCCAGGGGTCAGCCCCAGCATTTT. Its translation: CASSTLGDTDRGPRGQPQHF.

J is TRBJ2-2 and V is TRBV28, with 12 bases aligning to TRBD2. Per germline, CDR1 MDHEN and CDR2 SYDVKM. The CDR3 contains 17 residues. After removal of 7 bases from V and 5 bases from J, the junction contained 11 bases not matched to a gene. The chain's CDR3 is CASMPASGRALTGELFF. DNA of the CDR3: TGTGCCAGCATGCCGGCTAGCGGGAGGGCCTTGACCGGGGAGCTGTTTTTT. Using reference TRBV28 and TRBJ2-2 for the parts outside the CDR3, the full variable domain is DVKVTQSSRYLVKRTGEKVFLECVQDMDHENMFWYRQDPGLGLRLIYFSYDVKMKEKGDIPEGYSVSREKKERFSLILESASTNQTSMYLCASMPASGRALTGELFFGEGSRLTVL.

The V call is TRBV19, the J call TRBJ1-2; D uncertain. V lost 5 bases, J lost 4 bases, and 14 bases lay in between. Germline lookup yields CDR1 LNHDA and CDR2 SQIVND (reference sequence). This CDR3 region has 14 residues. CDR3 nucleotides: TGTGCCAGTAGTCCCGCCGTTAGCCTCTATGGCTACACCTTC. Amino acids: CASSPAVSLYGYTF.

CDR3 sequence (DNA): TGTGCCAGCAGCTTATCCTTCCGACAGGGACCCCTCTCTGGGGCCAACGTCCTGACTTTC. It codes for CASSLSFRQGPLSGANVLTF. The V gene is TRBV7-8, the J gene TRBJ2-6; TRBD1 aligns across 7 bases. Germline V lookup: CDR1 SGHVS, CDR2 FQNEAQ. V lost 2 bases, J lost 0 bases, and 13 bases stayed unmatched. The CDR3 consists of 20 residues.

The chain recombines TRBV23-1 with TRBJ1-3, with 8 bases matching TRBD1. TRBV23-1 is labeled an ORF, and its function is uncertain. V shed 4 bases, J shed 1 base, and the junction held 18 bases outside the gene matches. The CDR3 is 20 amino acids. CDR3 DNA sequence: TGCGCCAGCAGTCGAATTACCGGACAGGGAAACCCCTTGTCTGGAAACACCATATATTTT. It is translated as CASSRITGQGNPLSGNTIYF.

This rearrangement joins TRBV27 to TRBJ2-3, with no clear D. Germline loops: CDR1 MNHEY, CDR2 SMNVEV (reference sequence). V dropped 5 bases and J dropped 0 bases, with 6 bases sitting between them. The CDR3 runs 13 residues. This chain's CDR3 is CASSPQSTDTQYF. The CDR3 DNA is TGTGCCAGCAGTCCCCAAAGCACAGATACGCAGTATTTT.

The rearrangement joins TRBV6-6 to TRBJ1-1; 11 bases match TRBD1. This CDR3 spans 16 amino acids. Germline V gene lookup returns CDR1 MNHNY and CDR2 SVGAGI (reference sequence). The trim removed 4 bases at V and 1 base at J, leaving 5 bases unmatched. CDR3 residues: CASSFGQGATNTEAFF. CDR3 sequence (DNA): TGTGCCAGCAGTTTTGGACAGGGGGCTACGAACACTGAAGCTTTCTTT.

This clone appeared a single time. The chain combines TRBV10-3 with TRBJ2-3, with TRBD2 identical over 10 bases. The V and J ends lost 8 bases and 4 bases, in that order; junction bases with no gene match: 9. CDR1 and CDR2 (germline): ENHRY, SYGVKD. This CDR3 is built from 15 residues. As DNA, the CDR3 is TGTGCCATCTCCACCCCTAGCGGGAGCTCAGATACGCAGTATTTT. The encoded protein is CAISTPSGSSDTQYF.

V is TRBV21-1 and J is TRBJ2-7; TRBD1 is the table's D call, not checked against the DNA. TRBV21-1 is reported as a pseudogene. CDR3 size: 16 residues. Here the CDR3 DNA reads TGTGCCAGCAGCAAATACCCGACAGGGTTCTCCTACGAGCAGTACTTC. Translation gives CASSKYPTGFSYEQYF.

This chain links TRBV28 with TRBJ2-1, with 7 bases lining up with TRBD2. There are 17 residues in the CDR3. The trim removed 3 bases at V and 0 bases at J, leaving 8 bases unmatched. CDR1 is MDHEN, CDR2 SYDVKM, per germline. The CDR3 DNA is TGTGCCAGCAGTTTTCATCTAGCGGAGCCCTCCTACAATGAGCAGTTCTTC. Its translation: CASSFHLAEPSYNEQFF.

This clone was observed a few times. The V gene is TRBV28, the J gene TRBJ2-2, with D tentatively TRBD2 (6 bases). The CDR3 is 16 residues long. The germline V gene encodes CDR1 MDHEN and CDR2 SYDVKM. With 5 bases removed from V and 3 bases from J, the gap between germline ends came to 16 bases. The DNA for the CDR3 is TGTGCCAGCAGTCTCACGGGCGGGATAGACACCGGGGAGCTGTTTTTT. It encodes CASSLTGGIDTGELFF.

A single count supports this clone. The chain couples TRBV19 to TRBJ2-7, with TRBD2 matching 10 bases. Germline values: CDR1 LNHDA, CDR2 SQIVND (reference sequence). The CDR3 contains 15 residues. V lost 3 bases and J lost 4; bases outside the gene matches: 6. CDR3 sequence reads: CASSIRLAGAYEQYF. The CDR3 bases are TGTGCCAGTAGTATCCGGCTAGCGGGAGCGTACGAGCAGTACTTC.